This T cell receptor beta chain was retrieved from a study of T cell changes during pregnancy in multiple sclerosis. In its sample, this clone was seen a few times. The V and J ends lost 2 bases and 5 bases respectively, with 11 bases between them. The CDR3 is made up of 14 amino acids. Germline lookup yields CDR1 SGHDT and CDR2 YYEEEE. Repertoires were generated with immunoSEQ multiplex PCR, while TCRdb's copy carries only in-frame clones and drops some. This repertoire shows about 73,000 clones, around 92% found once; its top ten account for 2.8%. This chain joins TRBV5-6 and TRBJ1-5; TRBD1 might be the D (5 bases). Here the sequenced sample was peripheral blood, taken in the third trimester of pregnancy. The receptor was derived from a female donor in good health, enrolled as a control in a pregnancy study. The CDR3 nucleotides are TGTGCCAGCAGCTTAGGAGGGGCCGATCAGCCCCAGCATTTT. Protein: CASSLGGADQPQHF.